This is a list of T cell receptor beta chains from one sample in a study of T-cell memory formation after mild COVID-19. TCRdb reanalysed the 5' RACE reads using MiXCR and keeps one entry per CDR3 protein. Here the sample spans about 540,000 distinct CDR3 sequences, 20% being singletons. The sequencing sample was made of PBMCs or a T cell subset sorted from them (not recorded which). These receptors came from an adult woman who had mild COVID-19 (a few samples of this study predate the infection). Cell type and time point are not known. CDR3s leave out the opening cysteine and the closing phenylalanine or tryptophan. The order of the fields is V gene, clone size, CDR3 protein. Not all rows give a size; the values are once, few, many and, for expanded clones, a class.

TRBV19	.	ASSTGGGDEQY
TRBV24-1	many	ATSDLPMGTSETQY
TRBV12-3/TRBV12-4	.	ASSLGGGAENEQF
TRBV5-1	few	ASSFHAGSGTEAF
TRBV9	few	ASSVASGGAFHEQY
TRBV7-9	few	ASSYDRGQVT
TRBV7-2	few	ASSLVRGAGEQY
TRBV10-3	.	AISGPDLNTEAF
TRBV20-1	.	SARDAGGRRINYGYT
TRBV2	.	ASSGQPGREPQH
TRBV7-8	few	ASSRSTRQDPPYEQY
TRBV27	few	ASIRTSGLYNEQF
TRBV6-5	.	ASSRTGPYSNQPQH
TRBV7-9	.	ASSTRQGALSEKLF
TRBV13	.	ASSLVGLAGDQETQY
TRBV27	few	ASSTTSGAPEPYEQY
TRBV25-1	.	ASSGQKAF
TRBV20-1	.	SARDLRLAGGPSETQY
TRBV3-1	.	ASSQDEAPWETQY
TRBV6-1	.	ASSEAGSYEQY
TRBV9	.	ASSAQANVLT
TRBV7-6	.	ASSLGPSETYEQY
TRBV11-3	.	ASSSISSGNTIY
TRBV29-1	few	SAYWVGLADYNEQF
TRBV5-1	few	ASSPGQVTTEAF
TRBV5-1	.	ASRRSGGYEQY
TRBV4-3	.	ASSLRLAGAGDNEQF
TRBV11-2	many	ASSLTSLHNEQF
TRBV2	few	ASSEAVLAGARYQETQY
TRBV6-6	.	ASRSWDRRDQPQH
TRBV7-6	few	ASSDDGTSGSYEQY
TRBV15	.	ATLLLQGKSSYNEQF
TRBV10-3	.	AISSGGNEQF
TRBV11-2	few	ASSFNSNYGYT
TRBV12-3/TRBV12-4	.	ASSFSGRTNTGELF
TRBV14	.	ASSPYQGVQETQY
TRBV20-1	.	RAGTSGQETQY
TRBV2	.	ASRLDQSYNEQF
TRBV19	.	ASSRDILNTEAF
TRBV5-1	.	ASSTGPRQGANQPQH
TRBV7-2	once	ASSLVGTSFSSTDTQY
TRBV20-1	few	SAVPGGASNYGYT
TRBV20-1	few	SARPGTGVGNTIY
TRBV3-1	.	ASSQTTGGDYGYT
TRBV5-6	.	ASSTDSARDKANTGELF
TRBV27	few	ASRRQGGHEQY
TRBV20-1	few	SAGTSGSSYEQY
TRBV12-3/TRBV12-4	many	ASSSGGSSYEQY